The 13 T cell receptor beta chains presented below share a single source sample, sequenced in a study of T cell changes during pregnancy in multiple sclerosis. Repertoires were generated with immunoSEQ multiplex PCR, while TCRdb's copy carries only in-frame clones and drops some. Of 99,000 or so clones in the sample, over 85% were seen once. The sequenced sample was peripheral blood, obtained after pregnancy. These receptors were obtained from a female donor with multiple sclerosis, enrolled in a pregnancy study.

This chain links TRBV7-2 with TRBJ2-7; no reliable D call. The germline V gene has CDR1 SGHTA and CDR2 FQGNSA. V lost 0 bases to trimming and J lost 5 bases, with 11 bases between them. There are 14 residues in the CDR3. In DNA form, the CDR3 reads TGTGCCAGCAGCTTAGCGCACGTTAGTCACGAGCAGTACTTC. It translates to CASSLAHVSHEQYF.

The J gene is TRBJ2-2, the V gene TRBV9, with 10 bases fitting TRBD1. The trim removed 3 bases at V and 6 bases at J, leaving 2 bases unmatched. In germline, CDR1 is SGDLS, CDR2 YYNGEE. The CDR3 consists of 14 residues. The CDR3 is CASSAGQGAGELFF. The CDR3 nucleotides read TGTGCCAGCAGCGCAGGACAGGGGGCCGGGGAGCTGTTTTTT.

This sequence joins TRBV19 and TRBJ2-5; 8 nucleotides line up with TRBD1. CDR3 length: 13 residues. The germline V gene encodes CDR1 LNHDA and CDR2 SQIVND (reference sequence). V dropped 6 bases and J dropped 9; count of bases not matched to a gene: 9. CDR3 nucleotides: TGTGCCAGTAGCCAGGACAGGGTCGGGGCCCAGTACTTC. Its protein product is CASSQDRVGAQYF.

The chain is built from TRBV11-2 and TRBJ2-7; 11 positions agree with TRBD1. Germline V gives CDR1 SGHAT, CDR2 FQNNGV. J lost 3 bases, V lost 0 bases, and 4 bases had no gene match. The CDR3 spans 16 residues. CDR3: CASSLDLGTGGYEQYF. The DNA for the CDR3 is TGTGCCAGCAGCTTAGATTTGGGGACAGGGGGCTACGAGCAGTACTTC.

This rearrangement joins TRBV28 to TRBJ2-1; 11 bases map to TRBD2. The J segment lost 1 base and the V segment lost 4 bases, leaving 3 bases of the junction unmatched. There are 16 residues in the CDR3. Per germline, CDR1 MDHEN and CDR2 SYDVKM. The CDR3 nucleotides read TGTGCCAGCAGTTCGACTAGCGGGAAGTCCTACAATGAGCAGTTCTTC. Protein sequence: CASSSTSGKSYNEQFF.

The chain joins TRBV4-1 to TRBJ2-3, with D perhaps TRBD2 (6 bases). Per germline, CDR1 MGHRA and CDR2 YSYEKL. The V end lost 1 base, the J end lost 6 bases, and 17 bases lay between the germline ends. The CDR3 is made up of 16 amino acids. CDR3 loop: CASSQAGGTRWDTQYF. DNA of the CDR3: TGCGCCAGCAGCCAAGCGGGTGGGACTCGTTGGGATACGCAGTATTTT.

This clone was seen only once. This chain links TRBV9 with TRBJ2-1; no reliable D call. This CDR3 has 15 amino acids. V lost 0 bases and J lost 6, with 13 bases in between. The V gene's germline CDR1 is SGDLS and CDR2 YYNGEE. The CDR3 coding sequence is TGTGCCAGCAGCGTAGTCGTGAATCCCAGCAATGAGCAGTTCTTC. It translates to CASSVVVNPSNEQFF.

The gene calls are TRBV7-9 and TRBJ1-3; a possible D gene is TRBD1 (5 bases). Trimming shortened V by 5 bases and J by 0 bases, and 14 bases separated the two germline ends. In germline, CDR1 is SEHNR, CDR2 FQNEAQ (reference sequence). The length of the CDR3 is 16 residues. This chain's CDR3 is CASSPGTSTSGNTIYF. CDR3 bases: TGTGCCAGCAGCCCGGGGACTTCTACCTCTGGAAACACCATATATTTT.

The gene calls are TRBV9 and TRBJ2-1; TRBD2 matches at 9 bases. Germline lookup yields CDR1 SGDLS and CDR2 YYNGEE. V shed 4 bases and J 7 bases; nucleotides not matched to a gene: 9. The length of the CDR3 is 15 residues. This CDR3 is CASSPSGRSGNEQFF. In DNA form, the CDR3 reads TGTGCCAGCAGCCCCAGCGGGAGGTCAGGAAATGAGCAGTTCTTC.

This clone was seen a single time. The CDR3 here is CASSLTGATNEKLFF. The CDR3 DNA follows: TGTGCCAGCAGTTTAACAGGCGCAACTAATGAAAAACTGTTTTTT. The chain couples TRBV28 to TRBJ1-4, with D possibly matching TRBD1 (5 bases). Germline V lookup: CDR1 MDHEN, CDR2 SYDVKM. This CDR3 contains 15 residues. V lost 2 bases and J 0 bases, leaving 7 bases between the germline ends.

The J gene is TRBJ1-5, the V gene TRBV15; D is perhaps TRBD1 (5 bases). Trimming stripped 3 bases from V and 1 base from J, with 10 bases between. The CDR3 is made up of 15 amino acids. Germline CDR1 and CDR2: LNHNV and YYDKDF (reference sequence). CDR3 region: CATSSLGGSNQPQHF. CDR3 nucleotide sequence: TGTGCCACCAGCAGCCTCGGGGGGAGCAATCAGCCCCAGCATTTT.

The genes are TRBV27 and TRBJ2-1; 12 nucleotides line up with TRBD2. With V trimmed by 6 bases and J by 2 bases, 5 bases remained unmatched. The CDR3 extends over 16 amino acids. Germline V gene lookup returns CDR1 MNHEY and CDR2 SMNVEV (reference sequence). Written as DNA, the CDR3 is TGTGCCAGCAGCACTAGCGGGAGGACCCCCTACAATGAGCAGTTCTTC. It encodes CASSTSGRTPYNEQFF.

The V gene is TRBV19, the J gene TRBJ1-1, with D uncertain. This CDR3 has 13 residues. The germline gives CDR1 LNHDA, CDR2 SQIVND (reference sequence). V shed 4 bases and J shed 5 bases, with 11 bases lying between them. The CDR3 sequence is CASSSTIATEAFF. As DNA, the CDR3 is TGTGCCAGTAGTAGTACGATTGCGACTGAAGCTTTCTTT.